This T cell receptor (beta chain) was captured in a study of cytomegalovirus exposure and HLA in healthy donors. The overall study: An earlier analysis identified more than 90 million unique TCR beta sequences in 150 million to 200 million T cells. Broader study findings: A prior analysis recorded that most TCR beta V segments were productive about 87% or about 30% of the time. In a later analysis, common viral pathogens appeared linked to several of the most significant clusters.

The CDR3 spans 14 residues. CDR1 and CDR2 from the germline V gene are MDHEN and SYDVKM. Losses at the gene ends were 5 bases for V and 5 bases for J; bases not matched to a gene: 6. The PCR made use of 60 Vbeta and 13 Jbeta primers. Some clones are missing from TCRdb's copy, which holds only in-frame ones; the method was immunoSEQ multiplex PCR. The sample records 85,000 to 100,000 clones, around 86% being singletons. In regard to this clone: The target antigen is unknown.

This chain uses TRBV28 with TRBJ1-5, with 7 bases fitting TRBD1. Sequenced material: PBMCs. The TCR was taken from a man aged 25-45 years in good health and CMV-seropositive. CDR3 DNA sequence: TGTGCCAGCAGTCCGGGGACAGCCGATCAGCCCCAGCATTTT. The encoded protein is CASSPGTADQPQHF. The variable domain in full, completed from reference TRBV28 and TRBJ1-5, reads DVKVTQSSRYLVKRTGEKVFLECVQDMDHENMFWYRQDPGLGLRLIYFSYDVKMKEKGDIPEGYSVSREKKERFSLILESASTNQTSMYLCASSPGTADQPQHFGDGTRLSIL.